This T cell receptor (beta chain) was sequenced for a study of shared clonotypes between healthy human individuals. As handled by the study authors: ImmunoSEQ only sent back junction sequences with no quality scores, so filtering was done differently. The data were produced by immunoSEQ multiplex PCR, yet TCRdb's version contains in-frame clones alone and is incomplete. V and J calls and clone size are as listed in that table; D and trimming were resolved from the DNA. The table lists over 850,000 clones, 70% to 80% of them singletons. The CDR3 is 16 amino acids. Germline-derived CDR1 and CDR2 are LGHNA and YNFKEQ. The V end lost 0 bases, the J end lost 6 bases, and 15 bases lay between the germline ends.

This chain connects TRBV4-2 to TRBJ1-5; D call uncertain. The origin of this receptor is a man between 18 and 29 years old in good health. Some clones in this sample may be carry-over from other donors' samples. Input material: memory CD4+ T cells from PBMCs. Subset noted: CD45RA-negative fraction. The CDR3 sequence: CASSQDFVRVAQPQHF. Here the CDR3 DNA reads TGTGCCAGCAGCCAAGACTTTGTCCGGGTGGCTCAGCCCCAGCATTTT.